The present T cell receptor (beta chain) was sequenced within a study of blood T cell repertoires in COVID-19. Study in general: Italy, Spain and the United States were the sources of the convalescent and acute COVID-19 samples. PBMCs, B-cell-depleted T cells, or T cells provided the cDNA or gDNA that made up the material.

Per the original methods: The assay estimated nucleated cells by amplifying reference gene primers. The repertoire was sequenced with immunoSEQ multiplex PCR; TCRdb's copy has only in-frame clones and lacks some. D and trimming come from the DNA, and the V and J calls and clone size come from that table. Of fewer than 15,000 clones listed, 70% to 90% are singletons. The TCR comes from an older man with acute or convalescent COVID-19. Sequenced sample: peripheral blood.

CDR3 amino acids: CASATLVHRETQYF. CDR3 coding DNA: TGTGCCAGTGCCACCCTAGTTCACAGGGAGACCCAGTACTTC. V is TRBV2 and J is TRBJ2-5; TRBD1 might be the D (5 bases). The CDR3 covers 14 residues. V shed 9 bases and J shed 5 bases, with 19 bases lying between them. Germline lookup yields CDR1 SNHLY and CDR2 FYNNEI.